Listed below are T cell receptor beta chains from one sample, sequenced in a study of blood T cell repertoires in COVID-19. Libraries were prepared by immunoSEQ multiplex PCR; TCRdb keeps only in-frame clonotypes and omits some of them. Of about 260,000 clones listed, around nine tenths are singletons. Material for sequencing was peripheral blood. Receptors were obtained from a woman between 65 and 79 years old with COVID-19, enrolled during active disease. Both conserved end residues are part of each CDR3. Fields, in order: J gene, V gene, clone size, D gene, CDR3 DNA, CDR3 protein. A D gene is named only where the DNA matches it firmly. Only part of the rows carry a size: once, few, many, or a class if the clone is expanded.

j_gene: TRBJ1-3
v_gene: TRBV15
abundance: once
d_gene: TRBD1
CDR3nt: TGTGCCACCAGCAGAGTCGGGACAGGGAAAGGCATATATTTT
CDR3aa: CATSRVGTGKGIYF

j_gene: TRBJ2-1
v_gene: TRBV12-5
abundance: .
d_gene: TRBD2
CDR3nt: TGTGCTAGTGCACGGACTAGCGGGAGTGTTGAGCAGTTCTTC
CDR3aa: CASARTSGSVEQFF

j_gene: TRBJ1-1
v_gene: TRBV5-1
abundance: .
d_gene: .
CDR3nt: TGCGCCAGCAGCTTGGCCAGGAACACTGAAGCTTTCTTT
CDR3aa: CASSLARNTEAFF

j_gene: TRBJ1-6
v_gene: TRBV30
abundance: .
d_gene: .
CDR3nt: TGTGCCTGGAGACAGTCCCAACGGTCACCCCTCCACTTT
CDR3aa: CAWRQSQRSPLHF

j_gene: TRBJ1-4
v_gene: TRBV5-1
abundance: .
d_gene: .
CDR3nt: TGCGCCAGCAGCCCGGGTCGCGGGAATGAAAAACTGTTTTTT
CDR3aa: CASSPGRGNEKLFF

j_gene: TRBJ1-5
v_gene: TRBV18
abundance: .
d_gene: .
CDR3nt: TGTGCCAGCTCACCAGTACACGGGGGGCTCAGCAATCAGCCCCAGCATTTT
CDR3aa: CASSPVHGGLSNQPQHF

j_gene: TRBJ1-6
v_gene: TRBV28
abundance: .
d_gene: .
CDR3nt: TGTGCCAGCAGTTTGCAGGTGGATTCACCCCTCCACTTT
CDR3aa: CASSLQVDSPLHF

j_gene: TRBJ2-7
v_gene: TRBV28
abundance: .
d_gene: .
CDR3nt: TGTGCCAGCACGGAGGGAGGACCGTCCTACGAGCAGTACTTC
CDR3aa: CASTEGGPSYEQYF

j_gene: TRBJ2-1
v_gene: TRBV7-6
abundance: once
d_gene: TRBD1
CDR3nt: TGTGCCAGCAGCTCAAGACAGGGGGGCTCAAGCTCCTACAATGAGCAGTTCTTC
CDR3aa: CASSSRQGGSSSYNEQFF

j_gene: TRBJ2-2
v_gene: TRBV19
abundance: .
d_gene: .
CDR3nt: TGTGCCAGTAGTACCGTCGGGACACTATCTTATGCCGGGGAGCTGTTTTTT
CDR3aa: CASSTVGTLSYAGELFF

j_gene: TRBJ1-2
v_gene: TRBV10-3
abundance: .
d_gene: .
CDR3nt: TGTGCCATCAGTGAGGTGGCAGACTATGGCTACACCTTC
CDR3aa: CAISEVADYGYTF